One and the same sample provided the 27 T cell receptor beta chains below, sequenced in a study of T and B cells in COVID-19 patients. Multiplex PCR with BIOMED2 TRB-A/B primer pools amplified TRB rearrangements. TCRdb fed the multiplex PCR reads into MiXCR, producing one record per CDR3 protein. The table has roughly 25,000 distinct CDR3 sequences, 32% seen once; the top ten hold roughly 1.7%. TRB was amplified from around 230-520 ng of blood genomic DNA. Sequencing input: blood. Source of these receptors: a human donor who had recovered from COVID-19.

The chain carries TRBV27 and TRBJ2-3; weak D call: TRBD1 (6 bases). The CDR3 runs to 15 residues. Germline CDR1 is MNHEY and CDR2 is SMNVEV (reference sequence). V was pared by 0 bases and J by 6 bases, with 13 bases between. As DNA, the CDR3 is TGTGCCAGCAGTTTATCGGGGGCAGGGGCCGATACGCAGTATTTT. Amino acid sequence: CASSLSGAGADTQYF.

In this sample, this clonotype is medium-sized. J is TRBJ2-1 and V is TRBV15; 7 bases fit TRBD2. Trimming cost V 2 bases and J 5 bases; bases outside gene matches: 3. Germline V gene data show CDR1 as LNHNV and CDR2 as YYDKDF (reference sequence). The CDR3 covers 14 residues. DNA of the CDR3: TGTGCCACCAGCAGACCCGGGAGGAACAATGAGCAGTTCTTC. It is translated as CATSRPGRNNEQFF.

This clonotype was found once. At one boundary the junction diverges from the germline segment, which might be a read error. The genes are TRBV20-1 and TRBJ2-1; TRBD2 is a possible D gene (5 bases). Germline V CDR1 and CDR2: DFQATT, SNEGSKA (reference sequence). The CDR3 is 11 residues long. CDR3 in DNA: TGCAGTGCCACGTCGGGAAATGAGCTGTTCTTC. It encodes CSATSGNELFF.

In this sample, this clonotype is medium-sized. The chain joins TRBV15 to TRBJ2-2; 7 nucleotides align to TRBD1. CDR1 is LNHNV, CDR2 YYDKDF, per germline (reference sequence). The CDR3 contains 14 residues. V gave up 11 bases and J gave up 2 bases; unmatched junction bases: 8. CDR3 sequence: CAARTGVNTGELFF. The CDR3 region has the DNA TGTGCCGCGCGGACAGGCGTTAACACCGGGGAGCTGTTTTTT.

This clonotype has a single count. The rearrangement uses TRBV12-3 or TRBV12-4 and TRBJ1-3, with D possibly matching TRBD1 (5 bases). This CDR3 comprises 15 residues. V was trimmed by 2 bases and J by 4 bases, leaving 12 bases between them. CDR3 DNA: TGTGCCAGCAGTTTACGCAGGGCAGGGGGAAACACCATATATTTT. It translates to CASSLRRAGGNTIYF.

The J gene is TRBJ1-1, the V gene TRBV5-5, with no clear D. The CDR3 has 13 residues. Germline assignment: CDR1 SGHKS and CDR2 YYEKEE (reference sequence). The V and J ends lost 0 bases and 4 bases respectively, with 7 bases between them. DNA of the CDR3: TGTGCCAGCAGCTTGGCGTATAGCACTGAAGCTTTCTTT. It translates to CASSLAYSTEAFF.

This sequence joins TRBV10-3 and TRBJ2-5; D not certain. Germline values: CDR1 ENHRY, CDR2 SYGVKD. With 4 bases removed from V and 1 base from J, the gap between germline ends came to 7 bases. There are 13 residues in the CDR3. CDR3 DNA: TGTGCCATCAGTGGGGGATCCCAAGAGACCCAGTACTTC. This encodes CAISGGSQETQYF.

This clonotype was recorded once. The genes are TRBV6-5 and TRBJ1-4, with D possibly TRBD1 on 6 matching bases. V was cut by 5 bases and J by 0 bases, with 19 bases left in between. The germline V gene has CDR1 MNHEY and CDR2 SVGAGI. CDR3 length: 18 residues. Here the CDR3 reads CASSEAGTTVATNEKLFF. The CDR3 coding sequence is TGTGCCAGCAGTGAAGCCGGGACAACTGTTGCAACTAATGAAAAACTGTTTTTT.

J is TRBJ2-1 and V is TRBV4-3, with 8 bases aligning to TRBD2. Germline CDR1 reads LGHNA; CDR2 reads YSLEER. The CDR3 is 18 amino acids. J lost 5 bases, V lost 0 bases, and 12 bases had no gene match. The DNA of the CDR3 is TGCGCCAGCAGCCAAGATCAGGTGCGGGGGGTTTTCCACAATGAGCAGTTCTTC. Translation gives CASSQDQVRGVFHNEQFF.

This clonotype was counted a few times. The chain has TRBV6-5 and TRBJ2-1; 12 bases match TRBD2. After removal of 6 bases from V and 7 bases from J, the junction contained 7 bases not matched to a gene. CDR1 is MNHEY, CDR2 SVGAGI, per germline. The CDR3 has 15 amino acids. The CDR3 nucleotides are TGTGCCAGCAGGCAGACTAGCGGGGGCCTTAATGAGCAGTTCTTC. Its translation is CASRQTSGGLNEQFF.

This clonotype was detected ten times or more. The rearrangement joins TRBV18 to TRBJ2-3; 8 positions agree with TRBD2. Losses at the gene ends were 0 bases for V and 5 bases for J; bases not matched to a gene: 10. The CDR3 extends over 17 amino acids. Germline lookup yields CDR1 KGHSH and CDR2 LQKENI. The CDR3 bases are TGTGCCAGCTCACCACCGGGACTAGGGTGGCCGGTAGATACGCAGTATTTT. Translated, it gives CASSPPGLGWPVDTQYF.

V is TRBV12-3 or TRBV12-4 and J is TRBJ2-7, with 10 nucleotides matching TRBD1. V shed 5 bases and J 2 bases; nucleotides not matched to a gene: 0. CDR3 length equals 13 residues. CDR3 bases: TGTGCCAGCAGTGGGACAGGGGCCTACGAGCAGTACTTC. As protein: CASSGTGAYEQYF.

Comment on this clonotype: One end of the junction is discordant with germline, which a read error may explain. The CDR3 is CARSLWRGEIF. The CDR3, as DNA: TGTGCCAGAAGCTTGTGGCGGGGGGAGATCTTC. The chain uses TRBV5-3 and TRBJ2-1; 8 bases agree with TRBD2. TRBV5-3 is filed as an ORF, its function uncertain. The CDR3 is 11 residues long.

This clonotype appeared a few times. The chain uses TRBV4-3 and TRBJ2-7; the D gene is possibly TRBD2 (6 bases). V was pared by 4 bases and J by 2 bases, with 15 bases between. CDR3 length: 15 amino acids. From germline, CDR1 is LGHNA and CDR2 YSLEER. CDR3 in DNA: TGCGCCAGCAGCCCAGGTACGGGGGTTACCTACGAGCAGTACTTC. Translation: CASSPGTGVTYEQYF.

This clonotype showed up many times. This chain connects TRBV19 to TRBJ1-5; TRBD1 might be the D (5 bases). This CDR3 region has 13 residues. V dropped 7 bases and J dropped 4 bases, with 11 bases sitting between them. Germline lookup yields CDR1 LNHDA and CDR2 SQIVND (reference sequence). The CDR3 bases are TGTGCCAGTAATTACGGGGGGAATCAGCCCCAGCATTTT. This encodes CASNYGGNQPQHF.

The chain recombines TRBV6-2 or TRBV6-3 with TRBJ2-1; 8 bases fit TRBD2. V shed 5 bases and J 4 bases; nucleotides not matched to a gene: 16. Germline CDR1 and CDR2: MNHEY and SVGEGT. The CDR3 sequence is 18 residues long. CDR3 DNA: TGTGCCAGCAGTGCCCACGGGAGCGGGGGACGCGCTTACAATGAGCAGTTCTTC. It translates to CASSAHGSGGRAYNEQFF.

This clonotype was seen more than once but under ten times. The chain couples TRBV12-3 or TRBV12-4 to TRBJ1-1; D might be TRBD1 (5 bases). This CDR3 comprises 14 residues. V shed 3 bases and J shed 2 bases, with 10 bases lying between them. The CDR3 coding sequence is TGTGCCAGCAGTTTCAGTCAGGGAAACACTGAAGCTTTCTTT. It yields the protein CASSFSQGNTEAFF.

This chain uses TRBV6-2 or TRBV6-3 with TRBJ1-1; weak D call: TRBD1 (5 bases). The CDR3 has 13 amino acids. Germline CDR1 and CDR2: MNHEY and SVGEGT. V was cut by 8 bases and J by 3 bases, with 13 bases left in between. The CDR3 sequence is CASGTSMYTEAFF. The CDR3 DNA follows: TGTGCCAGCGGGACCAGCATGTACACTGAAGCTTTCTTT.

The V and J genes are TRBV7-9 and TRBJ2-7, with D tentatively TRBD1 or TRBD2 (5 bases each). The germline gives CDR1 SEHNR, CDR2 FQNEAQ (reference sequence). This CDR3 has 15 residues. V lost 6 bases and J lost 3, with 18 bases in between. Here the CDR3 reads CASSSSAGAYYEQYF. The CDR3 DNA follows: TGTGCCAGCAGTTCGAGTGCCGGGGCCTACTACGAGCAGTACTTC.

The chain uses TRBV21-1 and TRBJ1-5; the tabulated D call, TRBD1, remains unverified against the DNA. TRBV21-1 has pseudogene status. CDR3 size: 15 residues. This chain's CDR3 is CASSKQGKGYQPQHF. The DNA for the CDR3 is TGTGCCAGCAGCAAACAGGGGAAAGGGTATCAGCCCCAGCATTTT.

This clonotype was recorded a few times. This chain links TRBV6-2 or TRBV6-3 with TRBJ2-1, with D tentatively TRBD1 (5 bases). This CDR3 contains 16 residues. Deletions cut 6 bases from V and 3 bases from J, with 18 bases between. Germline V gene lookup returns CDR1 MNHEY and CDR2 SVGEGT. In DNA, the CDR3 is TGTGCCAGCAGACCGACAGAGATTTCCCTCTACAATGAGCAGTTCTTC. Its translation: CASRPTEISLYNEQFF.

The chain combines TRBV24-1 with TRBJ1-1; 7 nucleotides line up with TRBD1. Looked up from germline, CDR1 is KGHDR and CDR2 is SFDVKD. V dropped 7 bases and J dropped 5; count of bases not matched to a gene: 12. CDR3 length: 15 residues. The DNA of the CDR3 is TGTGCCACCAGGAGTCGGGGGCAGGGGGGGACTGAAGCTTTCTTT. This encodes CATRSRGQGGTEAFF.

This clonotype was seen more than once but under ten times. The chain is built from TRBV6-5 and TRBJ1-1, with D possibly matching TRBD1 (6 bases). The ends were cut back, 0 bases at V and 2 bases at J, with 7 bases in the middle. This CDR3 region has 14 residues. Germline CDR1 MNHEY, CDR2 SVGAGI. The CDR3 region is CASSYSQGNTEAFF. CDR3 coding DNA: TGTGCCAGCAGTTACTCACAGGGAAACACTGAAGCTTTCTTT.

By its share, this clonotype is medium-sized. The chain employs TRBV19 and TRBJ1-4, with D perhaps TRBD1 (5 bases). V lost 3 bases and J 7 bases, leaving 12 bases between the germline ends. This CDR3 has 14 residues. Germline V gene data show CDR1 as LNHDA and CDR2 as SQIVND (reference sequence). CDR3 nucleotide sequence: TGTGCCAGTAGTATCCAGGGAGCTTTTGAAAAACTGTTTTTT. It codes for CASSIQGAFEKLFF.

This clonotype was recorded at least ten times. The rearrangement joins TRBV5-6 to TRBJ2-3, with unresolved D. CDR3 length: 15 residues. The ends were cut back, 1 base at V and 8 bases at J, with 17 bases in the middle. The germline CDR1 and CDR2 sequences are SGHDT and YYEEEE. The CDR3 loop reads CASSLWSRSRGTQYF. In DNA, the CDR3 is TGTGCCAGCAGCTTGTGGTCCCGTTCGAGAGGTACGCAGTATTTT.

V and J are TRBV28 and TRBJ1-1; D uncertain. The J call could be wrong; TRBJ2-2 is a better fit for the DNA end. The CDR3 is 14 residues long. Germline V gene data show CDR1 as MDHEN and CDR2 as SYDVKM. The CDR3 is CASSSVGGTGELFF. CDR3 nucleotide sequence: TGTGCCAGCAGTTCAGTGGGCGGCACCGGGGAGCTGTTTTTT.

With regard to this clonotype: A read error is possible here, since a much larger clone lies one base away. The CDR3 carries no conserved terminal phenylalanine or tryptophan, so it likely arises from a read error. The chain links TRBV19 to TRBJ1-2; 10 bases are a match to TRBD1. This CDR3 has 14 residues. V lost 4 bases, J lost 7 bases, and 6 bases stayed unmatched. CDR1 LNHDA and CDR2 SQIVND come from the germline V gene (reference sequence). The CDR3 is CASSTSGQGGGYTC. The CDR3 nucleotides are TGTGCCAGTAGTACCTCCGGACAGGGGGGTGGCTACACCTGC.